This is a list of T cell receptor beta chains from one sample in a study of brain T cells in children with intractable seizures. Only in-frame clones appear in the TCRdb table, and some are missing; sequencing was by immunoSEQ multiplex PCR. The table lists around 100,000 clones, approximately 94% of them singletons. The input for sequencing was peripheral blood, taken at surgery. Receptors were obtained from a boy in the first two years of life with hemimegalencephaly and intractable seizures. Each CDR3 is given without its conserved first and last residue. The order of the fields is V gene, CDR3 protein.

V gene: TRBV10-2
CDR3 protein: ATLAGVFNEQF

V gene: TRBV10-3
CDR3 protein: AISGQDLYDTQY

V gene: TRBV19
CDR3 protein: ASSPPTGAGANVLT

V gene: TRBV6-5
CDR3 protein: ASSYSYAYEQY

V gene: TRBV19
CDR3 protein: ASSIDVQETQY

V gene: TRBV3-1/TRBV3-2
CDR3 protein: ASSARWGDNEQF

V gene: TRBV5-5
CDR3 protein: ASSLGPGQALYEQY

V gene: TRBV28
CDR3 protein: ASYRTDTQY

V gene: TRBV5-1
CDR3 protein: ASSTTRLAGVDEQY

V gene: TRBV2
CDR3 protein: ASSEGQGKEKLF

V gene: TRBV7-2
CDR3 protein: ASSLIWNQPQH

V gene: TRBV6-6
CDR3 protein: ASSRLAGGPFSYEQY

V gene: TRBV11-2
CDR3 protein: ASSPRTGVNSPLH

V gene: TRBV7-9
CDR3 protein: ASSLGREGKQY

V gene: TRBV27
CDR3 protein: ASSLFSNTDTQY

V gene: TRBV12-3/TRBV12-4
CDR3 protein: ASSRTGRTEAF

V gene: TRBV28
CDR3 protein: ASSLRRGTYNEQF

V gene: TRBV7-2
CDR3 protein: ASSLGGTGLNTIY

V gene: TRBV19
CDR3 protein: ASSPPTDQETQY

V gene: TRBV28
CDR3 protein: ASSFGLGGITEAF

V gene: TRBV19
CDR3 protein: ASSLRSRGRGNLGSYNEQF

V gene: TRBV9
CDR3 protein: ASSVGTNTEAF

V gene: TRBV29-1
CDR3 protein: SVDPGGPDTQY

V gene: TRBV27
CDR3 protein: ASSLGPTPSEQY

V gene: TRBV20-1
CDR3 protein: SASNRYEQY

V gene: TRBV5-6
CDR3 protein: ASSTGGGVPYEQY

V gene: TRBV9
CDR3 protein: ASSVDRGETQY

V gene: TRBV18
CDR3 protein: ASSHTPKPGQGKYEQY

V gene: TRBV6-5
CDR3 protein: AVGRLGQGAEQY

V gene: TRBV6-5
CDR3 protein: ASRGAGNTDTQY

V gene: TRBV6-5
CDR3 protein: ASRAGSSYEQY

V gene: TRBV21-1
CDR3 protein: ASQLAKGADYEQY

V gene: TRBV7-9
CDR3 protein: ASSPFTGGASPLH

V gene: TRBV10-3
CDR3 protein: AISESMFDSPLH

V gene: TRBV2
CDR3 protein: ASSEGVGPAYEQY

V gene: TRBV9
CDR3 protein: ASSAGPNQETQY

V gene: TRBV25-1
CDR3 protein: ASSGTASRRT

V gene: TRBV19
CDR3 protein: ASSIGGPDTQY

V gene: TRBV11-2
CDR3 protein: ASTSSAEAF

V gene: TRBV11-3
CDR3 protein: ASSFPWGEAF

V gene: TRBV5-6
CDR3 protein: ASSLGPARTDTQY

V gene: TRBV27
CDR3 protein: ASRLGGVGLGSNQPQH

V gene: TRBV25-1
CDR3 protein: ASSDRDRAAGELF

V gene: TRBV5-1
CDR3 protein: ASSLGLAGDNEQF

V gene: TRBV5-4
CDR3 protein: ASSLAASYNEQF

V gene: TRBV18
CDR3 protein: ASSPSITQGAPIGNQPQH

V gene: TRBV5-1
CDR3 protein: ASSLKRGSYEQY

V gene: TRBV19
CDR3 protein: ASSPTPTGLAGYEQF